A selection of T cell receptor beta chains follows, all from one sample in a study of blood T cell repertoires in COVID-19. Generated by immunoSEQ multiplex PCR, the TCRdb table keeps only in-frame clones and is missing some. The sample contains about 140,000 clones, about 87% of which appear only once. The sequenced sample consisted of peripheral blood. The receptors shown here come from a man aged 50 or older who had recovered from COVID-19. CDR3s include the opening cysteine and the closing phenylalanine or tryptophan. Fields, in order: V gene, D gene, CDR3 protein. The D gene is left open where the match is weak.

TRBV7-8	TRBD1	CASRFLTTGSSYEQYF
TRBV19	TRBD1	CASSRDRDSGNTIYF
TRBV5-1	.	CASSGQPEETQYF
TRBV15	TRBD1	CATSRTTGLTNEKLFF
TRBV6-5	.	CAITSTDTQYF
TRBV6-5	.	CASSYHQANTEAFF
TRBV4-3	.	CASSQERRRGVADTQYF
TRBV19	.	CASSIEGIRNSPLHF
TRBV9	.	CASSGGRSGANVLTF
TRBV7-9	.	CASSLYNKEDEKLFF
TRBV2	TRBD1	CATIPGQGFTEAFF
TRBV27	.	CASSPARATNEKLFF